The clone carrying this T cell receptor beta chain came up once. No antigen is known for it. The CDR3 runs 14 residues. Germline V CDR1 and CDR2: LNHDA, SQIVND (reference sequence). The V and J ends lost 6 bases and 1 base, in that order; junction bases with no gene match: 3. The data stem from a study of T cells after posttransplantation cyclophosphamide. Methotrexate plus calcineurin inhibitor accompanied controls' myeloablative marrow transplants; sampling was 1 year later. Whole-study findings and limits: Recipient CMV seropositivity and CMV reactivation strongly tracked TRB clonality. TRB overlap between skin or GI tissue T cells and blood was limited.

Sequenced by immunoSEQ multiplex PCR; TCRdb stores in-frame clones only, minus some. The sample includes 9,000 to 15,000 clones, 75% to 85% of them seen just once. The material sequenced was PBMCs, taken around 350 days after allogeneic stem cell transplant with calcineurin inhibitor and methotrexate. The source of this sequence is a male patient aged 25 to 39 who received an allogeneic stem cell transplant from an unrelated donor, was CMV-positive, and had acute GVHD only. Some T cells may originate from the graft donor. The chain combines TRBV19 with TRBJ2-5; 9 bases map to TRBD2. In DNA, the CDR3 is TGTGCCAGTAGCGCGGGAGGGGGCCAAGAGACCCAGTACTTC. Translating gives CASSAGGGQETQYF.